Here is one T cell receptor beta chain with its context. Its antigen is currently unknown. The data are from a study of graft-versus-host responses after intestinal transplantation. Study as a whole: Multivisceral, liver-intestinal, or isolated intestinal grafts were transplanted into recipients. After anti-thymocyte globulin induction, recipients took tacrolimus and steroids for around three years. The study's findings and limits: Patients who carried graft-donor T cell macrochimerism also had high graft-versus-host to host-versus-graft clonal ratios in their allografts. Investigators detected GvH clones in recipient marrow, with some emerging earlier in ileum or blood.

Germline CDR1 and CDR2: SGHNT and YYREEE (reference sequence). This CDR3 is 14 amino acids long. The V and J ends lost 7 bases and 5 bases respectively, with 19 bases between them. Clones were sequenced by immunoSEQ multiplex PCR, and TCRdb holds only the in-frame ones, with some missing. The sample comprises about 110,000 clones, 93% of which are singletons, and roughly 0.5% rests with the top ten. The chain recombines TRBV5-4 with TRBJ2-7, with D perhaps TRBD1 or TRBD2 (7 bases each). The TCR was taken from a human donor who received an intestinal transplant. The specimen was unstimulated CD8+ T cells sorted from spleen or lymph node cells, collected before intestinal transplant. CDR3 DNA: TGTGCCAGCGGATCCCCTCAGGGGGGGAACGAGCAGTACTTC. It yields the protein CASGSPQGGNEQYF.